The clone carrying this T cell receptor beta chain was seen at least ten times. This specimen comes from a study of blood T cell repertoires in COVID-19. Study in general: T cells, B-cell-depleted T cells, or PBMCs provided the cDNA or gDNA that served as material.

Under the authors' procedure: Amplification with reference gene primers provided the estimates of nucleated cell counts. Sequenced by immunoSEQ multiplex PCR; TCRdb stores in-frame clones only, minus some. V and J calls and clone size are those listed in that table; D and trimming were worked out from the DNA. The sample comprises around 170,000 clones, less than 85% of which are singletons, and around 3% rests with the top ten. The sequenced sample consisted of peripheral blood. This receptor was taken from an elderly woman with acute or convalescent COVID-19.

The chain's CDR3 is CASSYSYRVGNTEAFF. CDR3 sequence (DNA): TGTGCCAGCAGTTACTCTTACAGGGTCGGGAACACTGAAGCTTTCTTT. The chain carries TRBV6-5 and TRBJ1-1; the D gene is possibly TRBD1 (6 bases). V lost 0 bases and J 1 base, leaving 12 bases between the germline ends. Germline V gene lookup returns CDR1 MNHEY and CDR2 SVGAGI. The CDR3 length is 16 residues.